These 14 T cell receptor beta chains were sequenced from one sample in a study of shared clonotypes between healthy human individuals. Repertoires were generated with immunoSEQ multiplex PCR, while TCRdb's copy carries only in-frame clones and drops some. This repertoire shows approximately 1.9 million clones, 93% found once; its top ten account for around 1.8%. Naive CD8 cells were CD45RO-negative, positively selected for CCR7, excluding terminally differentiated effector memory CD45RA+ cells. The sample taken for sequencing was naive CD8+ T cells from PBMCs. All receptors come from a young man in good health. Some clones in this sample may be carry-over from other donors' samples.

The count of this clone is one. The rearrangement joins TRBV28 to TRBJ1-2; 7 bases line up with TRBD1. Germline V gene sequence: CDR1 MDHEN, CDR2 SYDVKM. The CDR3 has 15 residues. V gave up 3 bases and J gave up 2 bases; unmatched junction bases: 6. CDR3 amino acids: CASSFPQGVNYGYTF. The DNA for the CDR3 is TGTGCCAGCAGTTTCCCCCAGGGGGTGAACTATGGCTACACCTTC.

This clone was detected only once. The V and J genes are TRBV7-9 and TRBJ2-1; TRBD2 matches 12 bases. The CDR3 contains 16 residues. V lost 5 bases and J lost 9; bases outside the gene matches: 11. CDR1 is SEHNR, CDR2 FQNEAQ, per germline (reference sequence). The CDR3 is CASSPLTSGSRIEQFF. The CDR3, as DNA: TGTGCCAGCAGCCCACTGACTAGCGGGAGTCGGATTGAGCAGTTCTTC.

The chain combines TRBV15 with TRBJ1-2; no clear D gene. Deletions cut 0 bases from V and 5 bases from J, with 10 bases between. The length of the CDR3 is 14 residues. Germline CDR1 is LNHNV and CDR2 is YYDKDF (reference sequence). CDR3 residues: CATSRDLDRYGYTF. The CDR3 region has the DNA TGTGCCACCAGCAGAGATCTAGACCGGTATGGCTACACCTTC.

The chain links TRBV28 to TRBJ2-7; TRBD1 is a possible D gene (5 bases). With 4 bases removed from V and 6 bases from J, the gap between germline ends came to 16 bases. Germline values: CDR1 MDHEN, CDR2 SYDVKM. This CDR3 comprises 14 residues. The DNA of the CDR3 is TGTGCCAGCAGTTCATGGGGCAGGGAACGCGAGCAGTACTTC. Translating gives CASSSWGREREQYF.

The genes are TRBV27 and TRBJ1-4, with D unresolved. Trimming cost V 4 bases and J 0 bases, with 9 bases left between them. The CDR3 has 15 amino acids. Per germline, CDR1 MNHEY and CDR2 SMNVEV (reference sequence). The CDR3 DNA follows: TGTGCCAGCAGTTCCAGAGCTCCAACTAATGAAAAACTGTTTTTT. It specifies CASSSRAPTNEKLFF.

Here the CDR3 reads CASSEWVRASNYEQYF. CDR3 in DNA: TGTGCCAGCAGTGAATGGGTCCGGGCCTCAAACTACGAGCAGTACTTC. This sequence joins TRBV2 and TRBJ2-7; D uncertain. The CDR3 has 16 residues. CDR1 and CDR2 from the germline V gene are SNHLY and FYNNEI. V gave up 2 bases and J gave up 3 bases, with 17 bases separating them.

The DNA for the CDR3 is TGTGCCAGCAGTTTATCGGCCCAGGGGGTGAATCCGATCTACGAGCAGTACTTC. Translating it yields CASSLSAQGVNPIYEQYF. The rearrangement joins TRBV27 to TRBJ2-7; 7 bases align to TRBD1. Germline-derived CDR1 and CDR2 are MNHEY and SMNVEV (reference sequence). This CDR3 comprises 18 residues. The junction had 14 bases not matched to a gene; V was cut back by 0 bases and J by 3 bases.

V is TRBV2 and J is TRBJ2-1; 8 positions agree with TRBD2. V lost 5 bases, J lost 4 bases, and 7 bases stayed unmatched. Germline CDR1 SNHLY, CDR2 FYNNEI. The CDR3 covers 15 residues. CDR3 nucleotides: TGTGCCAGCAGTCCCCATGCTAGCGGGTACAATGAGCAGTTCTTC. Translation gives CASSPHASGYNEQFF.

The chain joins TRBV7-8 to TRBJ2-1, with TRBD2 as a possible D gene (6 bases). Germline CDR1 is SGHVS and CDR2 is FQNEAQ. CDR3 length equals 15 residues. With 4 bases removed from V and 1 base from J, the gap between germline ends came to 11 bases. The CDR3 DNA is TGTGCCAGCAGCTCGATGGGAGGTTCCTACAATGAGCAGTTCTTC. The encoded protein is CASSSMGGSYNEQFF.

The chain links TRBV19 to TRBJ2-7, with D possibly being TRBD1 or TRBD2 (5 bases each). This CDR3 spans 14 amino acids. CDR1 and CDR2 from the germline V gene are LNHDA and SQIVND (reference sequence). V was clipped by 4 bases and J by 12 bases, with 22 bases between them. CDR3 bases: TGTGCCAGTAGTACCTTATCCCGGGACGGAAATTTGTACTTC. The encoded protein is CASSTLSRDGNLYF.

The chain combines TRBV18 with TRBJ2-2; D is uncertain. From germline, CDR1 is KGHSH and CDR2 LQKENI. The CDR3 has 14 amino acids. The V and J ends lost 0 bases and 6 bases respectively, with 8 bases between them. The CDR3 coding sequence is TGTGCCAGCTCACCACCGATTCCAGCCGGGGAGCTGTTTTTT. It codes for CASSPPIPAGELFF.

The chain employs TRBV4-2 and TRBJ2-3; maybe TRBD2 (6 bases). The germline V gene has CDR1 LGHNA and CDR2 YNFKEQ. The CDR3 is 17 amino acids. The V and J ends lost 1 base and 2 bases respectively, with 16 bases between them. DNA of the CDR3: TGTGCCAGCAGCCAAGGGCTGGAGGGCCCTGACACAGATACGCAGTATTTT. It is translated as CASSQGLEGPDTDTQYF.

The chain uses TRBV27 and TRBJ2-1, with D possibly matching TRBD1 (5 bases). The ends were cut back, 3 bases at V and 7 bases at J, with 13 bases in the middle. CDR3 length: 14 residues. The germline V gene encodes CDR1 MNHEY and CDR2 SMNVEV (reference sequence). Here the CDR3 reads CASSLVGAANEQFF. The CDR3 bases are TGTGCCAGCAGTTTGGTAGGGGCGGCAAATGAGCAGTTCTTC.

V usage is TRBV28 and J usage is TRBJ2-7, with a tentative D call TRBD2 (6 bases). V shed 6 bases and J shed 3 bases, with 15 bases lying between them. Germline-derived CDR1 and CDR2 are MDHEN and SYDVKM. This CDR3 is built from 14 residues. Written as DNA, the CDR3 is TGTGCCAGCAGCCGGCGGGACGGGATCTACGAGCAGTACTTC. This encodes CASSRRDGIYEQYF.